The rows below give T cell receptor beta chains drawn from one sample of a study of PD-1 blockade in mismatch repair-deficient tumors. This table comes from immunoSEQ multiplex PCR, and its TCRdb copy is limited to in-frame clones, with some not included. The sample yields approximately 22,000 clones, approximately 84% seen once. The sequencing here drew on peripheral blood, taken 2 weeks after starting pembrolizumab. These receptors were taken from an adult with mismatch repair-deficient cancer. The CDR3 runs from the conserved cysteine through the conserved F or W. D genes are given only for firm matches. The size field is filled for only some rows; it gives once, few, many or a size class.

V gene,clone size,J gene,D gene,CDR3 protein,CDR3 DNA
TRBV12-5,.,TRBJ2-5,TRBD2,CASGLTGVAGDPETQYF,TGTGCTAGTGGTTTGACCGGGGTAGCGGGAGACCCAGAGACCCAGTACTTC
TRBV4-1,.,TRBJ2-3,TRBD1,CASSHPGTVDTQYF,TGCGCCAGCAGCCACCCCGGGACAGTAGATACGCAGTATTTT
TRBV19,.,TRBJ1-2,TRBD1,CASSPEDRVYGYTF,TGTGCCAGTAGTCCCGAGGACAGGGTCTATGGCTACACCTTC
TRBV6-5,.,TRBJ2-1,.,CASRGGDRNNEQFF,TGTGCCAGCCGAGGGGGGGACAGAAACAATGAGCAGTTCTTC
TRBV9,.,TRBJ1-5,.,CASSVALPPPDQPQHF,TGTGCCAGCAGCGTAGCTTTGCCTCCACCCGATCAGCCCCAGCATTTT
TRBV5-5,.,TRBJ1-4,TRBD1,CASSLDGQGNEKLFF,TGTGCCAGCAGCTTGGACGGACAGGGCAATGAAAAACTGTTTTTT
TRBV18,.,TRBJ2-7,.,CASSGEGSYEQYF,TGTGCCAGCTCAGGGGAAGGTTCCTACGAGCAGTACTTC
TRBV6-5,once,TRBJ2-5,.,CASSRRGPWETQYF,TGTGCCAGCAGCCGTAGGGGCCCCTGGGAGACCCAGTACTTC
TRBV7-2,medium-sized,TRBJ1-1,.,CASSPDPHKRGFYTEAFF,TGTGCCAGCAGCCCCGATCCACACAAAAGGGGTTTTTACACTGAAGCTTTCTTT
TRBV27,.,TRBJ1-5,.,CASSLSGAHQPQHF,TGTGCCAGCAGTTTATCCGGGGCCCATCAGCCCCAGCATTTT
TRBV21-1,once,TRBJ1-2,.,CASKRNDGYYGYTF,TGTGCCAGCAAAAGAAACGACGGATACTATGGCTACACCTTC
TRBV2,.,TRBJ2-1,.,CASSGIGGISYNEQFF,TGTGCCAGCAGTGGTATTGGGGGAATCTCCTACAATGAGCAGTTCTTC
TRBV19,.,TRBJ2-1,TRBD2,CASSTYGLVGRYNEQFF,TGTGCCAGTAGTACCTATGGACTAGTGGGCCGTTACAATGAGCAGTTCTTC
TRBV19,.,TRBJ1-1,.,CASSIGGAEAFF,TGTGCCAGTAGTATAGGGGGCGCTGAAGCTTTCTTT
TRBV4-3,few,TRBJ1-1,.,CASSRQGYDTEAFF,TGCGCCAGCAGCCGGCAGGGATATGACACTGAAGCTTTCTTT
TRBV29-1,.,TRBJ2-3,TRBD1,CSVGRTGLRTDTQYF,TGCAGCGTCGGCAGGACAGGTTTACGCACAGATACGCAGTATTTT
TRBV6-1,.,TRBJ2-2,.,CASRDNGGELFF,TGTGCCAGCCGCGACAATGGCGGGGAGCTGTTTTTT
TRBV2,.,TRBJ2-3,.,CASSERWADTQYF,TGTGCCAGCAGTGAAAGGTGGGCAGATACGCAGTATTTT
TRBV5-6,.,TRBJ2-7,TRBD2,CASSSMTSGAYEQYF,TGTGCCAGCAGCTCGATGACTAGCGGCGCCTACGAGCAGTACTTC
TRBV5-1,.,TRBJ2-2,.,CASSLLGPTNTGELFF,TGCGCCAGCAGCTTGCTGGGGCCCACGAACACCGGGGAGCTGTTTTTT
TRBV5-1,.,TRBJ2-3,.,CASTGSGYTDTQYF,TGCGCCAGCACCGGGTCGGGTTACACAGATACGCAGTATTTT
TRBV18,.,TRBJ1-1,.,CASSPGGLGNTEAFF,TGTGCCAGCTCACCTGGGGGCCTCGGGAACACTGAAGCTTTCTTT
TRBV10-3,.,TRBJ1-1,TRBD1,CAISGQGRTEAFF,TGTGCCATCAGTGGACAGGGGCGCACTGAAGCTTTCTTT
TRBV6-6,few,TRBJ1-5,.,CASRGTTINQPQHF,TGTGCCAGCAGGGGGACAACGATTAATCAGCCCCAGCATTTT
TRBV6-6,.,TRBJ2-3,.,CASSGQSTDTQYF,TGTGCCAGCAGCGGACAAAGCACAGATACGCAGTATTTT
TRBV25-1,.,TRBJ1-2,.,CASSEYGTPLGGYTF,TGTGCCAGCAGTGAATACGGTACCCCGCTGGGGGGCTACACCTTC
TRBV5-6,.,TRBJ2-1,.,CASSYSPKYEQFF,TGTGCCAGCAGCTATAGCCCGAAGTATGAGCAGTTCTTC
TRBV19,.,TRBJ2-1,TRBD2,CASSVTSGVNNEQFF,TGTGCCAGTAGTGTCACTAGCGGGGTGAACAATGAGCAGTTCTTC
TRBV4-1,.,TRBJ2-7,TRBD1,CASSRLLTGAGYEQYF,TGCGCCAGCAGCCGACTTTTGACAGGGGCGGGCTACGAGCAGTACTTC